This T cell receptor beta chain was recorded in a study of CD8+ T cells in alopecia areata. Treatment noted: oral pan-JAK inhibitor, 5-10 mg twice daily. Isolated RNA was reverse transcribed into cDNA used as the sequencing template. This table comes from immunoSEQ multiplex PCR, and its TCRdb copy is limited to in-frame clones, with some not included. The data contain 90,000 to 150,000 clones, approximately 59% of them seen just once; the ten biggest clones take up around 30%. The ends were cut back, 2 bases at V and 7 bases at J, with 9 bases in the middle. This CDR3 contains 14 residues. In germline, CDR1 is MNHEY, CDR2 SMNVEV (reference sequence).

V usage is TRBV27 and J usage is TRBJ1-6; no firm D call. The sequence was obtained from a human donor with alopecia areata. The material sequenced was CD8+ T cells sorted from blood, taken at week 4, from a patient treated with tofacitinib. The CDR3 region is CASSLLTGNSPLHF. CDR3 nucleotides: TGTGCCAGCAGTTTACTGACGGGGAATTCACCCCTCCACTTT.